This TCR beta chain was sequenced in a study of shared clonotypes between healthy human individuals. General study results and limits: Some naive CD4 clonotypes, about 5.5%, turned up in common across several donors.

All donors qualified as healthy HIV-negative adults and had experienced no recent acute infections or vaccinations. Donors comprised only Caucasian adults living in Nashville, Tennessee. Division of CD4+ cells produced a CD45RA+ naive subset and a CD45RA-negative memory subset. CDR3 length: 15 amino acids. Germline CDR1 is SGHRS and CDR2 is YFSETQ. The V and J ends lost 0 bases and 2 bases, in that order; junction bases with no gene match: 2. In the case of this clone: Its specificity is unknown.

The repertoire was sequenced with immunoSEQ multiplex PCR; TCRdb's copy has only in-frame clones and lacks some. The table has roughly 1 million clones, about 75% seen once. Sample: memory CD4+ T cells sorted from blood. Noted subset: CD45RA-negative fraction. The V gene is TRBV5-1, the J gene TRBJ2-3; the match to TRBD2 covers 8 bases. This clonotype originated in a man younger than 35 in good health. This CDR3 is CASSLDSGVTDTQYF. CDR3 sequence (DNA): TGCGCCAGCAGCTTGGATAGCGGGGTCACAGATACGCAGTATTTT.